This is a list of T cell receptor beta chains from one sample in a study of stem cell transplantation in POMP-related autoinflammatory disease. Sequencing used immunoSEQ multiplex PCR; TCRdb keeps in-frame clones, though not all of them. In the table there are about 8,900 clones, 80% to 95% of which are singletons. Specimen: CD8+ T cells from PBMCs, collected before stem cell transplantation. Receptors originate from a human donor with POMP-related autoinflammation and immune dysregulation (PRAID). Each CDR3 is given with its conserved first and last residue.

V: TRBV7-9; J: TRBJ1-1; CDR3: CASSPIAWGTNTEAFF
V: TRBV27; J: TRBJ2-1; CDR3: CASTFGGSRSNEQFF
V: TRBV28; J: TRBJ2-5; CDR3: CASSWTSGTETQYF
V: TRBV7-8; J: TRBJ2-7; CDR3: CASSLVRSGRTYEQYF
V: TRBV27; J: TRBJ2-1; CDR3: CASSLGGTVSYNEQFF
V: TRBV12-2; J: TRBJ2-1; CDR3: CASRLVLGYNEQFF
V: TRBV5-1; J: TRBJ2-1; CDR3: CASSFRDGSQNNEQFF
V: TRBV6-5; J: TRBJ2-7; CDR3: CASRNTRYDYEQYF
V: TRBV13; J: TRBJ1-6; CDR3: CASGTESSPLHF
V: TRBV21-1; J: TRBJ2-2; CDR3: CASSKILPVGKAPGELFF